The clone carrying this TCR beta chain appeared a single time. Study processing details: Amplified reference gene primers provided the basis for estimating nucleated cell counts. Data came from immunoSEQ multiplex PCR; TCRdb stores just in-frame clones and leaves some out. The V and J calls and the clone size are those of that table, but D and trimming were determined from the DNA. The table lists roughly 280,000 clones, around 87% of them singletons, with over 4% in the top ten. The sample belongs to a study of blood T cell repertoires in COVID-19. Study context: From T cells, B-cell-depleted T cells, or PBMCs came the material, which was cDNA or gDNA.

The V gene end was trimmed by 2 bases and the J gene end by 6 bases; junction bases not matched to a gene: 3. Germline V gene sequence: CDR1 SNHLY, CDR2 FYNNEI. CDR3 length equals 15 residues. Enrollment of patients from Seattle took place during active infection, with longitudinal follow-up. V is TRBV2 and J is TRBJ2-1; 11 nucleotides agree with TRBD2. The sequence derives from a woman aged 55-75 years with COVID-19, enrolled during active disease. Source material: peripheral blood. For the CDR3, the DNA is TGTGCCAGCAGTGAATATAGCGGGAGGGTCAATGAGCAGTTCTTC. Its protein product is CASSEYSGRVNEQFF. Combining the CDR3 with reference TRBV2 and TRBJ2-1 gives the whole variable domain EPEVTQTPSHQVTQMGQEVILRCVPISNHLYFYWYRQILGQKVEFLVSFYNNEISEKSEIFDDQFSVERPDGSNFTLKIRSTKLEDSAMYFCASSEYSGRVNEQFFGPGTRLTVL.